The 2 T cell receptor beta chains listed next were all sequenced from one sample in a study of blood T cell repertoires in COVID-19. The method was immunoSEQ multiplex PCR; TCRdb's version includes in-frame clones alone and lacks a portion of them. The table shows fewer than 400,000 clones, with over 85% occurring only once. Sequences were obtained from peripheral blood. The receptors were gathered from a woman younger than 45 with COVID-19, enrolled during active disease.

The chain carries TRBV7-2 and TRBJ2-1, with 9 bases matching TRBD2. Per the germline V gene, CDR1 is SGHTA and CDR2 is FQGNSA. The length of the CDR3 is 12 residues. V dropped 3 bases and J dropped 10; count of bases not matched to a gene: 1. CDR3 residues: CASSFGLAEQFF. In DNA, the CDR3 is TGTGCCAGCAGCTTCGGACTAGCGGAGCAGTTCTTC.

This chain connects TRBV6-5 to TRBJ2-1; 7 nucleotides match TRBD2. V gave up 6 bases and J gave up 14 bases; unmatched junction bases: 13. CDR3 length: 13 amino acids. Germline CDR1 reads MNHEY; CDR2 reads SVGAGI. As DNA, the CDR3 is TGTGCCAGCAGCGCATTAGAAGGACTAGGGAAGTTCTTC. Translated: CASSALEGLGKFF.